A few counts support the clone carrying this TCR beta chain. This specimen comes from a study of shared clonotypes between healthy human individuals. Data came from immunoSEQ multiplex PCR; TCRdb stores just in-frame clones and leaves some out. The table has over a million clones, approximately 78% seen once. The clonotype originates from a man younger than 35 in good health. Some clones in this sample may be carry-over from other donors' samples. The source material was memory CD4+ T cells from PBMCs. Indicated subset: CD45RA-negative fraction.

CDR3 bases: TGCGCCAGCAGCCCCGGGACCTCCTACGAGCAGTACTTC. This gives the protein CASSPGTSYEQYF. The V gene is TRBV10-1, the J gene TRBJ2-7; possibly TRBD1 or TRBD2 for D (5 bases each). V gave up 6 bases and J gave up 0 bases, with 9 bases separating them. The CDR3 runs 13 residues. Germline lookup yields CDR1 WNHNN and CDR2 SYGVQD (reference sequence).